This T cell receptor beta chain emerged from a study of T cell repertoires in cytomegalovirus infection. V lost 10 bases to trimming and J lost 6 bases, with 9 bases between them. Germline V lookup: CDR1 MNHNS, CDR2 SASEGT. CDR3 length: 11 residues. Overall study findings and caveats: Across the ex vivo response, the dominant clonotypes were HLA-C-restricted CMV-specific TCR beta clonotypes.

TCRdb recomputed calls from the reads with MiXCR, one row per CDR3 protein. This repertoire shows approximately 1,000,000 distinct CDR3 sequences, approximately 30% found once; its top ten account for over 10%. In this sample, this clonotype turned up a few times. Antigen: not known. V gene TRBV6-1 combines with J gene TRBJ2-2; D gene unclear. The TCR originated in a human donor in good health (CMV status not recorded). Some clones in this sample may be carry-over from other donors' samples. The starting material was cultured CD8+ T cells from PBMCs, obtained from culture after CMV antigen stimulation. CDR3 in DNA: TGTGCCACGTCCGTATCCGGGGAGCTGTTTTTT. Encoded protein: CATSVSGELFF.